This entry lists 5 T cell receptor beta chains sequenced from one sample in a study of control samples from healthy donors and cancer patients. Only in-frame clones appear in the TCRdb table, and some are missing; sequencing was by immunoSEQ multiplex PCR. Of 2,000 or so clones listed, roughly 80% are singletons. The sample taken for sequencing was formalin-fixed, paraffin-embedded tissue. The receptors here all came from a female donor with lung cancer.

J is TRBJ1-2 and V is TRBV7-8; 7 bases match TRBD1. Germline values: CDR1 SGHVS, CDR2 FQNEAQ. After removal of 5 bases from V and 1 base from J, the junction contained 13 bases not matched to a gene. The CDR3 runs 17 residues. The DNA of the CDR3 is TGTGCCAGCAGCCCTACAACCGGGACAGATATTAACTATGGCTACACCTTC. Translation: CASSPTTGTDINYGYTF.

This rearrangement joins TRBV29-1 to TRBJ2-2; D is unclear. Trimming removed 4 bases at V and 0 bases at J, with 9 bases between. This CDR3 region has 14 residues. CDR1 and CDR2 from the germline V gene are SQVTM and ANQGSEA. Here the CDR3 reads CSVAFSANTGELFF. The CDR3 DNA follows: TGCAGCGTTGCCTTTTCGGCGAACACCGGGGAGCTGTTTTTT.

This clone was counted a few times. The rearrangement uses TRBV6-6 and TRBJ1-3; TRBD1 is a possible D gene (6 bases). Trimming cost V 5 bases and J 2 bases, with 19 bases left between them. The CDR3 is made up of 17 amino acids. Germline values: CDR1 MNHNY, CDR2 SVGAGI (reference sequence). The CDR3 loop is CASSPNHRQAPGNTIYF. The CDR3 nucleotides read TGTGCCAGCAGTCCTAATCACAGACAGGCGCCTGGAAACACCATATATTTT.

The count of this clone is one. The chain couples TRBV15 to TRBJ2-2; D not resolved. Trimming removed 0 bases from V and 4 bases from J, with 12 bases in between. The CDR3 sequence is 16 residues long. Germline V gives CDR1 LNHNV, CDR2 YYDKDF (reference sequence). In DNA, the CDR3 is TGTGCCACCAGCAGAGATGGTGCTGGGGTCACCGGGGAGCTGTTTTTT. Translating gives CATSRDGAGVTGELFF.

The rearrangement joins TRBV11-2 to TRBJ2-7; D unresolved. The CDR3 totals 14 residues. Germline loops: CDR1 SGHAT, CDR2 FQNNGV. V lost 1 base, J lost 2 bases, and 9 bases lay in between. CDR3 sequence (DNA): TGTGCCAGCAGCTTAGGGACGTTACCCTACGAGCAGTACTTC. Amino acid sequence: CASSLGTLPYEQYF.